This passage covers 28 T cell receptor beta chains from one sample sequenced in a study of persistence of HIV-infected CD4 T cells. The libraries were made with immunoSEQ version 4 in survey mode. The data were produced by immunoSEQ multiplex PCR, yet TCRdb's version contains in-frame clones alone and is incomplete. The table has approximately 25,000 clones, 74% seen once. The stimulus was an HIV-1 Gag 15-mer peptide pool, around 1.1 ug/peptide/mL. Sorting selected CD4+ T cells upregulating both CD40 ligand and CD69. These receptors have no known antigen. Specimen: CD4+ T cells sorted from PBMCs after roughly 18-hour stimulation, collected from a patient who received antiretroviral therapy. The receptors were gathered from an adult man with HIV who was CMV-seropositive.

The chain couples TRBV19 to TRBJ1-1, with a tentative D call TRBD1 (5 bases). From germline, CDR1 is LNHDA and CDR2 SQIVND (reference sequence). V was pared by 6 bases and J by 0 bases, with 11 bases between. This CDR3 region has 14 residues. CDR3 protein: CASSQQVMNTEAFF. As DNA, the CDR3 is TGTGCCAGTAGCCAACAGGTCATGAACACTGAAGCTTTCTTT.

The CDR3 here is CATSDQRGRPDTQYF. DNA for the CDR3: TGTGCCACCAGTGATCAGCGGGGGCGACCGGATACGCAGTATTTT. The chain is built from TRBV24-1 and TRBJ2-3, with 8 nucleotides matching TRBD2. Germline V lookup: CDR1 KGHDR, CDR2 SFDVKD. V shed 3 bases, J shed 6 bases, and the junction held 7 bases outside the gene matches. The CDR3 spans 15 residues.

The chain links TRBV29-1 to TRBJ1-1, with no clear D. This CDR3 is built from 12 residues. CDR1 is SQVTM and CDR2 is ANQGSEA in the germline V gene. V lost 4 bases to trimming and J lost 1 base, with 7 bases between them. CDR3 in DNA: TGCAGCGTTGTAATACAGAACACTGAAGCTTTCTTT. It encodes CSVVIQNTEAFF.

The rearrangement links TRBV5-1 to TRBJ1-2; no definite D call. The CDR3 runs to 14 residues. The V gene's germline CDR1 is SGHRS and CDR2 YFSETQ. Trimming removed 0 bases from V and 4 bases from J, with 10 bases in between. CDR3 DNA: TGCGCCAGCAGCTTGGACAAACGTTCCTATGGCTACACCTTC. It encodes CASSLDKRSYGYTF.

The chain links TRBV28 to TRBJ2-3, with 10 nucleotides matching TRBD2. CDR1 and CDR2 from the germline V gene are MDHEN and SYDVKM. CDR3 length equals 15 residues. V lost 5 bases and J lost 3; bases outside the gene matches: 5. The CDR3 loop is CASSGSGGPTDTQYF. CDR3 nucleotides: TGTGCCAGCAGTGGTAGCGGGGGGCCTACAGATACGCAGTATTTT.

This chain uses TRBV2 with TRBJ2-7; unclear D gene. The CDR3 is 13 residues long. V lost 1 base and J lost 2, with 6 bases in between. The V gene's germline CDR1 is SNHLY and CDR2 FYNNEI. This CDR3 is CASSEGNAYEQYF. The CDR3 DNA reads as TGTGCCAGCAGTGAAGGAAACGCCTACGAGCAGTACTTC.

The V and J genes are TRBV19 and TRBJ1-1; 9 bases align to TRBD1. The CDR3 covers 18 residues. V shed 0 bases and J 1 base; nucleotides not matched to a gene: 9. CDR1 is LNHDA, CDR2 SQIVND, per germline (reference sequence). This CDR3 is CASSIDRSLGQGNTEAFF. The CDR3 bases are TGTGCCAGTAGTATAGATCGGTCGTTGGGACAGGGGAACACTGAAGCTTTCTTT.

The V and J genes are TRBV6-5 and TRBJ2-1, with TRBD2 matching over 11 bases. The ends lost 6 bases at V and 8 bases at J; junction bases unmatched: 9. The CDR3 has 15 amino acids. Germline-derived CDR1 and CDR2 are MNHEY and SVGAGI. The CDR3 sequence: CASRLLAGGGDEQFF. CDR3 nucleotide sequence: TGTGCCAGCAGGCTTCTAGCGGGGGGCGGGGATGAGCAGTTCTTC.

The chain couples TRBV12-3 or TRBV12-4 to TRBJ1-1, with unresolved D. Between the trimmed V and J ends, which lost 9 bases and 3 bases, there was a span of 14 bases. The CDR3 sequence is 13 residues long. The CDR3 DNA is TGTGCCAGTATCTTTCAGGCGGACACTGAAGCTTTCTTT. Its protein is CASIFQADTEAFF.

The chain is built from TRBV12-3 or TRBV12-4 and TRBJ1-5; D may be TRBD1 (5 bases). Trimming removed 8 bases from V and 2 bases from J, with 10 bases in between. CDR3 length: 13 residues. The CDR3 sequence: CASVGDGNQPQHF. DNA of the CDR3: TGTGCCAGCGTGGGGGACGGCAATCAGCCCCAGCATTTT.

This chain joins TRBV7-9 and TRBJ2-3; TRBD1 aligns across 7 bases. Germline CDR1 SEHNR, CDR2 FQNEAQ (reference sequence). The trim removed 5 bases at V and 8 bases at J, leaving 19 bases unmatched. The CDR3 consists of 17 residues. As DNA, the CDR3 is TGTGCCAGCAGCACCCGGATTAGAGGGGGCGCACCGGCTACGCAGTATTTT. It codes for CASSTRIRGGAPATQYF.

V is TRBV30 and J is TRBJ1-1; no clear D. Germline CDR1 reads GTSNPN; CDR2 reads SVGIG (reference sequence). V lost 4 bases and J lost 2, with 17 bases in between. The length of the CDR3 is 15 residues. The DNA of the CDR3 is TGTGCCTGGAAAGGCGGGAAGGTCCCTAACACTGAAGCTTTCTTT. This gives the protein CAWKGGKVPNTEAFF.

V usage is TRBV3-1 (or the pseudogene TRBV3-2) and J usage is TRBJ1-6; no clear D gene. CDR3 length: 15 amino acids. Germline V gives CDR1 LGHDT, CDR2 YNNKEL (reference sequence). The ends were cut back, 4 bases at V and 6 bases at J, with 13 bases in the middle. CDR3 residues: CASSPRSLGNSPLHF. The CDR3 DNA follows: TGTGCCAGCAGCCCGAGAAGCCTCGGTAATTCACCCCTCCACTTT.

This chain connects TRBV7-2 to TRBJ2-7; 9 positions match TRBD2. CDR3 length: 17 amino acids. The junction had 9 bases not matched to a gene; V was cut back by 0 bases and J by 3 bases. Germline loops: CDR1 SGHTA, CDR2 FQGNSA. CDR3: CASSLARGGGAFYEQYF. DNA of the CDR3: TGTGCCAGCAGCTTAGCTAGGGGCGGGGGGGCCTTCTACGAGCAGTACTTC.

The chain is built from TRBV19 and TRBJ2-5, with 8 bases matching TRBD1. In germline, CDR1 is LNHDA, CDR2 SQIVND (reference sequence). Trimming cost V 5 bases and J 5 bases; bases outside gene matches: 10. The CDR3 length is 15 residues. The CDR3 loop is CASSPSTGARETQYF. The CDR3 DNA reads TGTGCCAGTAGTCCCTCGACAGGGGCTCGGGAGACCCAGTACTTC.

The CDR3 sequence: CASSLVLQGDTIYF. DNA for the CDR3: TGTGCCAGCAGCTTAGTCTTACAGGGAGACACCATATATTTT. This chain connects TRBV7-2 to TRBJ1-3, with D possibly matching TRBD1 (6 bases). The V end lost 1 base, the J end lost 8 bases, and 12 bases lay between the germline ends. The CDR3 is made up of 14 amino acids. The germline gives CDR1 SGHTA, CDR2 FQGNSA.

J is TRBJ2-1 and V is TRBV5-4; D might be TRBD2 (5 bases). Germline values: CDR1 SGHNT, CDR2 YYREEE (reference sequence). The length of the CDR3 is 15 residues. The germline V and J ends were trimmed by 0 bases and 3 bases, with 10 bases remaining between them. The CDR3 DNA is TGTGCCAGCAGCTTGGCCTTCGGGAACTACAATGAGCAGTTCTTC. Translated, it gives CASSLAFGNYNEQFF.

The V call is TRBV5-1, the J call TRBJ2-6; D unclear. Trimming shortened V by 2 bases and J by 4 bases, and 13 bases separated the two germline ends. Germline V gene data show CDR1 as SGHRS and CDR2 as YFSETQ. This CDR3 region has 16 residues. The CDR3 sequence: CASSLHDRIGANVLTF. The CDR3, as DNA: TGCGCCAGCAGCTTACACGATCGAATCGGGGCCAACGTCCTGACTTTC.

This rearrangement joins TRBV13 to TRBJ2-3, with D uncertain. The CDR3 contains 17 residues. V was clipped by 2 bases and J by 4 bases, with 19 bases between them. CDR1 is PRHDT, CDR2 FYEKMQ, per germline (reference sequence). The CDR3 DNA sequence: TGTGCCAGCAGCTTACGACCGGGTTTCCGACCCCCAGATACGCAGTATTTT. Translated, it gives CASSLRPGFRPPDTQYF.

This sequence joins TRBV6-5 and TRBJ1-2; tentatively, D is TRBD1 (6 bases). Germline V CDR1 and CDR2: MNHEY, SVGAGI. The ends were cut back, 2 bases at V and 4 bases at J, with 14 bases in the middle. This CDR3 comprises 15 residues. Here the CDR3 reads CASSYEGDGIYGYTF. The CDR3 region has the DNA TGTGCCAGCAGTTACGAGGGGGACGGGATCTATGGCTACACCTTC.

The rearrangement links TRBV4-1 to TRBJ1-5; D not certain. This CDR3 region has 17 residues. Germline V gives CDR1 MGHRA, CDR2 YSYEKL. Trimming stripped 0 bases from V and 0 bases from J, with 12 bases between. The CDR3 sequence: CASSQDVPGNSNQPQHF. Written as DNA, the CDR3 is TGCGCCAGCAGCCAAGATGTACCAGGTAATAGCAATCAGCCCCAGCATTTT.

Written as DNA, the CDR3 is TGTGCCAGCAGTTACGACAACAGGGGGGGTGAGCAGTTCTTC. This gives the protein CASSYDNRGGEQFF. V and J are TRBV6-5 and TRBJ2-1; D is possibly TRBD1 (8 bases). With 2 bases removed from V and 9 bases from J, the gap between germline ends came to 14 bases. Germline CDR1 MNHEY, CDR2 SVGAGI. CDR3 length: 14 residues.

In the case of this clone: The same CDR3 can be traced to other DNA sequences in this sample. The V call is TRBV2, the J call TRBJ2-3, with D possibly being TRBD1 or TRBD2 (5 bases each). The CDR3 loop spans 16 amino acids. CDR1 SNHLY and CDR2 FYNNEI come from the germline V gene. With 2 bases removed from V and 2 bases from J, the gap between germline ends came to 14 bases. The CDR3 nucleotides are TGTGCCAGCAGTGAACGTCTTGGGGGAACCACAGATACGCAGTATTTT. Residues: CASSERLGGTTDTQYF. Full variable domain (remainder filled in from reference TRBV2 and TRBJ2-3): EPEVTQTPSHQVTQMGQEVILRCVPISNHLYFYWYRQILGQKVEFLVSFYNNEISEKSEIFDDQFSVERPDGSNFTLKIRSTKLEDSAMYFCASSERLGGTTDTQYFGPGTRLTVL.

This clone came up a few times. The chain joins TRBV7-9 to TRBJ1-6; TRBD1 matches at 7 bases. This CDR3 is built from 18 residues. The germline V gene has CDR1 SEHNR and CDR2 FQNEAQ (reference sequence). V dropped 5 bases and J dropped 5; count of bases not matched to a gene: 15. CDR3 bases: TGTGCCAGCAGCCTAAGGACCGGGGACAGTCCCCATAATTCACCCCTCCACTTT. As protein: CASSLRTGDSPHNSPLHF.

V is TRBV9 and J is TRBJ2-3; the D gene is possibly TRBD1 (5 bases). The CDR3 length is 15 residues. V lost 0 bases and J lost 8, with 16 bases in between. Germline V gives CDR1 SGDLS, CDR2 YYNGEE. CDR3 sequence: CASSVEGVHSGTQYF. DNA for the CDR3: TGTGCCAGCAGCGTAGAAGGGGTGCACAGTGGTACGCAGTATTTT.

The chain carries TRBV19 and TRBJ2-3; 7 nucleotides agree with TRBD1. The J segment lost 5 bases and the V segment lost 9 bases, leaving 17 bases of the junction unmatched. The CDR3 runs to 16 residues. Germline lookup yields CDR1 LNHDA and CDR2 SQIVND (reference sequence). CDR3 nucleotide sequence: TGTGCCAGCCAGGGGACAGCCCGACCCTGGGAAGATACGCAGTATTTT. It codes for CASQGTARPWEDTQYF.

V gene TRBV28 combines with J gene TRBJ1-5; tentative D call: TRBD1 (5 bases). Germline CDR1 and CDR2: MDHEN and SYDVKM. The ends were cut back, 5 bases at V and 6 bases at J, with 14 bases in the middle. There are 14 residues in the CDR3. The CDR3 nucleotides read TGTGCCAGCAGTGTAGGGGAGAGGGGTCAGCCCCAGCATTTT. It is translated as CASSVGERGQPQHF.

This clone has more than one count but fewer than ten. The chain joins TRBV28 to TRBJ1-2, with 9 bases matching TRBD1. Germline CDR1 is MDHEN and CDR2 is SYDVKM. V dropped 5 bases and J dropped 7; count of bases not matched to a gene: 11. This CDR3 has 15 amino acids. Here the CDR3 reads CASSPLRDRAGGYTF. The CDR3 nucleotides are TGTGCCAGCAGTCCCCTCCGGGACAGGGCTGGTGGCTACACCTTC.